This TCR beta chain was captured in a study of shared clonotypes between healthy human individuals. Study summary: CD8 memory received one plate per donor, CD8 naive two, CD4 memory three and CD4 naive three. Study results and limitations: The four-donor shared clonotypes exceeded non-shared clonotypes in generation probability, with non-shared ones scoring lower. For sorted subsets, rarefaction showed incomplete sequencing despite large depth.

Using immunoSEQ multiplex PCR, the repertoire was profiled, and TCRdb retains in-frame clones only, with some absent. This table holds about 1,900,000 clones, approximately 95% found once. Regarding this clone: What it binds is not known.

Naive CD8 cells, CD45RO-negative and positively selected for CCR7, excluded terminally differentiated effector memory CD45RA+ cells. Within Nashville, Tennessee resided all donors, each a Caucasian adult. Germline V gene lookup returns CDR1 SEHNR and CDR2 FQNEAQ (reference sequence). The CDR3 runs 13 residues. Trimming stripped 4 bases from V and 4 bases from J, with 10 bases between. The specimen sequenced was naive CD8+ T cells sorted from blood. This sequence originates from a man between 18 and 35 years old in good health. V is TRBV7-9 and J is TRBJ2-5; D unclear. In DNA, the CDR3 is TGTGCCAGCAGCTCTCATTCTATAGAGACCCAGTACTTC. As protein: CASSSHSIETQYF.